The source of this T cell receptor beta chain is a study of T cells in Graves' hyperthyroidism and ophthalmopathy. Germline-derived CDR1 and CDR2 are LGHDT and YNNKEL (reference sequence). Trimming cost V 4 bases and J 4 bases, with 13 bases left between them. The CDR3 extends over 14 amino acids. Many counts were recorded for this clonotype. The TCR beta CDR3 regions underwent amplification using RNA transcripts as the source. A first-round RT-PCR of the TCR CDR3 used the HTBI primer set. TCRdb processed the multiplex PCR reads anew with MiXCR; each CDR3 protein has one entry. The table shows more than 250,000 distinct CDR3 sequences, with over 12% occurring only once.

The sequenced sample consisted of blood. This clonotype was sampled from a woman aged 45-59 years with Graves' hyperthyroidism that later progressed to Graves' ophthalmopathy. V and J are TRBV3-1 and TRBJ1-2; tentative D call: TRBD1 (5 bases). The chain's CDR3 is CASSPVLTVYGYTF. In DNA, the CDR3 is TGTGCCAGCAGCCCAGTGTTGACAGTCTATGGCTACACCTTC.